Shown below are 11 T cell receptor beta chains from a single sample sequenced in a study of blood T cell repertoires in COVID-19. This table comes from immunoSEQ multiplex PCR, and its TCRdb copy is limited to in-frame clones, with some not included. The sample contains approximately 120,000 clones, just under 85% of which appear only once. The material sequenced was peripheral blood. The receptors stem from a human donor in a cohort sampled during active COVID-19.

The table lists this clone with a count of one. The chain joins TRBV7-6 to TRBJ2-6, with TRBD1 matching over 7 bases. Germline values: CDR1 SGHVS, CDR2 FNYEAQ. The length of the CDR3 is 17 residues. J gave up 2 bases and V 1 base, and 5 bases lay outside the gene matches. CDR3: CASSLEGTGAGANVLTF. The CDR3 nucleotides are TGTGCCAGCAGCTTAGAAGGCACAGGGGCTGGGGCCAACGTCCTGACTTTC.

Details on this clone: This sample also contains other DNA sequences that code for the same CDR3. V and J are TRBV9 and TRBJ1-2, with TRBD1 identical over 9 bases. The germline V gene encodes CDR1 SGDLS and CDR2 YYNGEE. V gave up 0 bases and J gave up 5 bases; unmatched junction bases: 2. This CDR3 comprises 14 residues. Written as DNA, the CDR3 is TGTGCCAGCAGCGTAGGACAGGGGGGATATGGCTACACCTTC. Protein: CASSVGQGGYGYTF.

The chain has TRBV6-5 and TRBJ1-5; unclear D gene. Germline CDR1 and CDR2: MNHEY and SVGAGI. This CDR3 has 14 amino acids. V lost 10 bases and J lost 3, with 16 bases in between. The CDR3 here is CATEGSDHNQPQHF. The CDR3 DNA reads as TGTGCCACCGAGGGTTCTGATCACAATCAGCCCCAGCATTTT.

Here the CDR3 reads CASSYLFSEGGPDTQYF. CDR3 in DNA: TGTGCCAGCAGTTACCTCTTTAGCGAGGGAGGACCAGATACGCAGTATTTT. The J gene is TRBJ2-3, the V gene TRBV6-2 or TRBV6-3; D is possibly TRBD2 (6 bases). Trimming stripped 2 bases from V and 4 bases from J, with 19 bases between. Looked up from germline, CDR1 is MNHEY and CDR2 is SVGEGT. CDR3 length equals 17 residues.

This sequence joins TRBV6-5 and TRBJ2-3, with no clear D. Germline V gene data show CDR1 as MNHEY and CDR2 as SVGAGI. Trimming removed 6 bases from V and 0 bases from J, with 4 bases in between. The CDR3 loop spans 12 amino acids. This CDR3 is CASRHSTDTQYF. The CDR3 DNA is TGTGCCAGCAGACACAGCACAGATACGCAGTATTTT.

This sequence joins TRBV10-3 and TRBJ1-2, with TRBD1 identical over 8 bases. Trimming cost V 6 bases and J 2 bases; bases outside gene matches: 5. CDR3 length: 14 amino acids. Germline CDR1 ENHRY, CDR2 SYGVKD. The CDR3 loop reads CAIRGTGANYGYTF. The DNA for the CDR3 is TGTGCCATCAGGGGGACAGGCGCCAACTATGGCTACACCTTC.

The rearrangement links TRBV11-2 to TRBJ2-1; the D gene is possibly TRBD2 (7 bases). Trimming stripped 5 bases from V and 3 bases from J, with 17 bases between. Germline CDR1 and CDR2: SGHAT and FQNNGV. The CDR3 runs to 16 residues. CDR3 loop: CASSHTQRDNYNEQFF. CDR3 in DNA: TGTGCCAGCAGCCATACCCAGCGGGACAACTACAATGAGCAGTTCTTC.

V usage is TRBV18 and J usage is TRBJ2-3, with D possibly TRBD2 on 5 matching bases. V was cut by 3 bases and J by 2 bases, with 21 bases left in between. CDR1 is KGHSH and CDR2 is LQKENI in the germline V gene. CDR3 length: 18 residues. CDR3 in amino acids: CASSPDGTSVWNTDTQYF. The DNA of the CDR3 is TGTGCCAGCTCACCGGATGGTACTAGTGTTTGGAACACAGATACGCAGTATTTT.

The chain combines TRBV7-9 with TRBJ1-2; TRBD1 aligns across 9 bases. CDR3 length: 14 residues. Germline V gene lookup returns CDR1 SEHNR and CDR2 FQNEAQ (reference sequence). The V and J ends lost 6 bases and 2 bases, in that order; junction bases with no gene match: 4. CDR3 DNA sequence: TGTGCCAGCAGTACAGGGGGCCAGAACTATGGCTACACCTTC. It is translated as CASSTGGQNYGYTF.

V and J are TRBV6-5 and TRBJ1-2, with D tentatively TRBD1 (6 bases). V was cut by 5 bases and J by 7 bases, with 14 bases left in between. Germline CDR1 and CDR2: MNHEY and SVGAGI. The CDR3 runs 13 residues. This CDR3 is CASSRDLRGGYTF. As DNA, the CDR3 is TGTGCCAGCAGTCGTGATCTCAGGGGTGGCTACACCTTC.

This clone was counted a single time. The chain couples TRBV3-1 (or the pseudogene TRBV3-2) to TRBJ2-4; 7 nucleotides align to TRBD1. Germline CDR1 and CDR2: LGHDT and YNNKEL (reference sequence). Trimming took 1 base from V and 11 from J; bases not matched to a gene: 8. This CDR3 has 14 residues. CDR3 amino acids: CASSQGVVRGFQYF. In DNA, the CDR3 is TGTGCCAGCAGCCAAGGAGTAGTCAGGGGGTTTCAGTACTTC.